This TCR beta chain was documented in a study of blood T cell repertoires in COVID-19 (dated by TCRdb to 2020 to 2021). About the study as a whole: Samples covering the acute and convalescent phases of COVID-19 were provided by collaborators in the United States, Italy and Spain. The repertoires were released in a freely available public database intended as a resource for research on the immune response to SARS-CoV-2. Subjects who had been exposed to COVID-19, were actively infected with it, or had recovered from it provided the deeply sampled blood TCRbeta repertoires that made up the dataset. The prospective study material was composed of cDNA or gDNA derived from T cells, B-cell-depleted T cells, or PBMCs. Where available, HLA class I and class II types were obtained from metadata supplied by the sample provider rather than from assay-based typing. The sample metadata nearly always contained a de-identified subject ID, COVID-19 status, age in years and sex. The samples were drawn from two sources: the first 160 participants of the ongoing ImmuneRACE study, and 950 to 1,500 subjects contributed by 6 global collaborators. Points the paper makes about the study in general: The amount of clinical and demographic metadata varied by source and participant and was provided uncurated.

To note about this clone: Its antigen is still unknown. Per-base qualities were not stored, and no clone one base away is much larger.

The immunoSEQ Assay, a bias-controlled multiplex PCR, was used to amplify TCRbeta CDR3 regions from genomic DNA. The authors processed their data as follows. Nucleated cell counts per sample were estimated from amplification of reference gene primers within the assay. To quantify the absolute abundance of each unique TCRbeta CDR3 rearrangement, sequence reads were collapsed and filtered. For each sample, productive Simpson clonality was calculated by taking the square root of Simpson's diversity index across productive rearrangements. What TCRdb holds here is the immuneACCESS table cut down to in-frame rearrangements. Part of the clones is not present; checked against another copy, under half of the missing clones reflect an unresolved V gene, and the others are unexplained. V, J and clone size are those of that table, while D and trimming were read from the DNA. The sample table shows about 280,000 clones, and around nine tenths are seen once. About 8.6% of the sample comes from the top ten.

Whole blood was collected in K2EDTA tubes by collaborating institutions according to the institutions' own protocols. Collaborator samples were shipped for TCRbeta analysis as frozen whole blood, isolated PBMCs, or DNA extracted from either sample type. Material for sequencing was peripheral blood. This clonotype originated in a man aged 35 to 55 with active or convalescent COVID-19.

The CDR3 loop reads CASSYSPGQTTGEQYF. The DNA is TGTGCCAGCAGTTACTCCCCGGGACAGACCACTGGGGAGCAGTACTTC. The rearrangement combines TRBV6-6 with TRBJ2-7; TRBD1 fits 7 bases in the junction. CDR1 and CDR2 are read off the germline V gene (reference sequence) as MNHNY and SVGAGI. V trim: 0 bases; J trim: 7 bases; unmatched bases: 12. The CDR3 holds 16 amino acids from the cysteine to the phenylalanine. Only CDR3 DNA is held: 48 bases, read in frame from base 1.